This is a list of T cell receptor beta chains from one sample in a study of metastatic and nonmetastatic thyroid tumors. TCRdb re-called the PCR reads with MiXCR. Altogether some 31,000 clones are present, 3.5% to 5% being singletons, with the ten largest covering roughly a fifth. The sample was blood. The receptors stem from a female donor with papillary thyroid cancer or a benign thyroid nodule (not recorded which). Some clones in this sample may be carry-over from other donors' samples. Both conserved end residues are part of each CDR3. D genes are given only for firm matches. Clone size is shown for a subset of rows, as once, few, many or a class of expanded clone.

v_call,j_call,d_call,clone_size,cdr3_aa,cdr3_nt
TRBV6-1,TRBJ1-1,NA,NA,CASNPTTVGTDAFF,TGTGCCAGCAATCCGACGACAGTAGGAACTGACGCTTTCTTT
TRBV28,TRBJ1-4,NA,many,CASSPSLLRNEKLFF,TGTGCCAGCAGTCCCTCCCTCCTACGGAATGAAAAACTGTTTTTT
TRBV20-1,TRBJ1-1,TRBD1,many,CSAPRQGTEAFF,TGCAGTGCTCCCCGACAGGGGACTGAAGCTTTCTTT
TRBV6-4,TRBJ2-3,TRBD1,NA,CASSVQGTGGTDTQYF,TGTGCCAGCAGTGTTCAAGGGACAGGGGGCACAGATACGCAGTATTTT
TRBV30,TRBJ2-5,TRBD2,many,CAWSVPGTSGETQYF,TGTGCCTGGAGTGTACCCGGGACTAGCGGTGAGACCCAGTACTTC
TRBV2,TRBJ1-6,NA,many,CASSAPSGSSYNSPLHF,TGTGCCAGCAGCGCCCCATCCGGGAGTTCCTATAATTCACCCCTCCACTTT
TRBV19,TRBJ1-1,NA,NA,CASSAGVRGDTEAFF,TGTGCCAGTAGTGCTGGCGTTCGGGGTGACACTGAAGCTTTCTTT
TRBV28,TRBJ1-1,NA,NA,CAVFGGLNTEAFF,TGTGCGGTTTTCGGGGGTCTGAACACTGAAGCTTTCTTT
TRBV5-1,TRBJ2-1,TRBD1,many,CASSLVGGDYNEQFF,TGCGCCAGCAGCTTGGTAGGGGGCGACTACAATGAGCAGTTCTTC
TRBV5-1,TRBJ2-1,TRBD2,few,CASSGLAGGNEQFF,TGCGCCAGCAGTGGACTAGCGGGAGGGAATGAGCAGTTCTTC
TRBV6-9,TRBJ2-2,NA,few,CASIYTPLLGFTGELFF,TGTGCCAGCATTTACACGCCCCTCCTTGGGTTCACCGGGGAGCTGTTTTTT
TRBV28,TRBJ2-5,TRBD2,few,CASSPRLAVLQETQYF,TGTGCCAGCAGTCCAAGACTAGCGGTTCTACAAGAGACCCAGTACTTC
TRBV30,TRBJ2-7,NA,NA,CACIRPWTGSYEQYF,TGTGCCTGTATTAGACCTTGGACGGGATCCTACGAGCAGTACTTC
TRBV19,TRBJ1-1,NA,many,CASSTLGTEAFF,TGTGCCAGTAGTACCCTTGGTACTGAAGCTTTCTTT
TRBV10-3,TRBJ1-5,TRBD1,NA,CAAQGAENQPQHF,TGTGCCGCCCAGGGGGCGGAAAATCAGCCCCAGCATTTT
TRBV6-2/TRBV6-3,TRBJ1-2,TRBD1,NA,CASSTTRQGQGAIYGYTF,TGTGCCAGCAGCACCACTAGACAGGGACAGGGGGCGATCTATGGCTACACCTTC
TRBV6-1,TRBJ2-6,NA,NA,CASSPKAAGANVLTF,TGTGCCAGCAGTCCGAAGGCCGCTGGGGCCAACGTCCTGACTTTC
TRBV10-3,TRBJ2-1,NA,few,CDISGGFFEQSF,TGTGACATCAGTGGGGGTTTTTTCGAGCAGTCCTTC
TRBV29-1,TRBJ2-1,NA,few,CSVDLGRAFTCKEQFF,TGCAGCGTTGATTTAGGGCGGGCCTTTACCTGTAAAGAGCAGTTCTTC
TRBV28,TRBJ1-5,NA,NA,CASSPGDSNQPQHF,TGTGCCAGCAGTCCAGGGGACAGCAATCAGCCCCAGCATTTT
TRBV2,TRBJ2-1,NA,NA,CASSVPTLEGWRDEQFF,TGTGCCAGCAGTGTGCCTACTTTGGAGGGGTGGAGGGATGAGCAGTTCTTC
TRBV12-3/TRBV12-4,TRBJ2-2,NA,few,CASRRGAGELFF,TGTGCCAGCAGGCGGGGCGCCGGGGAGCTGTTTTTT
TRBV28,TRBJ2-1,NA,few,CASSLVNEQFF,TGTGCCAGCAGTTTGGTTAATGAGCAGTTCTTC
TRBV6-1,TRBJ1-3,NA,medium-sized,CASKRGTGNTIYF,TGTGCCAGCAAGAGAGGGACTGGAAACACCATATATTTT
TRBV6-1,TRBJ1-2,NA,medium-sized,CASIRDGNYGYTF,TGTGCCAGCATCCGAGACGGCAACTATGGCTACACCTTC
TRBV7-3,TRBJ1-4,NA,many,CASSPSQGHYTTNEKLFF,TGTGCCAGCAGCCCCTCCCAGGGCCACTATACAACTAATGAAAAACTGTTTTTT
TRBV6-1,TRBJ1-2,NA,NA,CASWGVGEGYTF,TGTGCCAGCTGGGGGGTGGGAGAAGGCTACACCTTC
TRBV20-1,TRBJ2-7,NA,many,CSARGSSYEQYF,TGCAGTGCTAGGGGTAGCTCCTACGAGCAGTACTTC
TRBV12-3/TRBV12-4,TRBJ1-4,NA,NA,CASSLYRDGEKLFF,TGTGCCAGCAGTTTATACCGGGACGGGGAAAAACTGTTTTTT
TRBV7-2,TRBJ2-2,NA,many,CASSSDYTGELFF,TGTGCCAGCAGTTCCGACTATACCGGGGAGCTGTTTTTT
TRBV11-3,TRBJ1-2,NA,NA,CASSLEGRSANYGYTF,TGTGCCAGCAGCTTAGAAGGACGGAGCGCCAACTATGGCTACACCTTC
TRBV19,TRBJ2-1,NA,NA,CASSAGRNEQFF,TGTGCCAGTAGTGCGGGAAGAAATGAGCAGTTCTTC
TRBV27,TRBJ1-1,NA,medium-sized,CASSLRDGTEAFF,TGTGCCAGCAGTTTAAGGGACGGGACTGAAGCTTTCTTT
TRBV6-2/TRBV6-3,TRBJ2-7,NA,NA,CASSRARGSYEQYF,TGTGCCAGCAGCCGTGCAAGGGGCTCCTACGAGCAGTACTTC
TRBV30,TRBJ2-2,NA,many,CAWSVLGSTGELFF,TGTGCCTGGAGTGTTTTGGGATCCACCGGGGAGCTGTTTTTT
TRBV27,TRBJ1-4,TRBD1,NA,CASIARTGGAEKLFF,TGTGCCAGCATTGCCCGTACAGGGGGCGCTGAGAAACTGTTTTTT
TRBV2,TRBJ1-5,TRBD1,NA,CASSAGTDGRHF,TGTGCCAGCAGTGCCGGGACAGATGGGAGGCATTTT
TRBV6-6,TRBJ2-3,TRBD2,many,CASSYSAGGADTQYF,TGTGCCAGCAGTTACTCGGCGGGAGGGGCAGATACGCAGTATTTT
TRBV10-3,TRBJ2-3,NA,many,CAIRERVTTDTQYF,TGTGCCATCAGAGAGCGGGTAACCACAGATACGCAGTATTTT
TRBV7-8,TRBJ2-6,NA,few,CASSLRGQFSVANVLTF,TGTGCCAGCAGCCTCAGAGGCCAGTTCTCTGTGGCCAACGTCCTTACTTTC
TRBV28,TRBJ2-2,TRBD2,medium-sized,CASSGGDTGELFF,TGTGCCAGCAGCGGGGGGGACACCGGGGAGCTGTTTTTT
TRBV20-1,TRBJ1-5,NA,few,CSATPGGVNQPQHF,TGCAGTGCTACCCCGGGAGGGGTCAATCAGCCCCAGCATTTT
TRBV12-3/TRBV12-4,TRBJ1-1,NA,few,CASSAFRAGGNTEAFF,TGTGCCAGCAGTGCATTCAGGGCTGGGGGGAACACTGAAGCTTTCTTT
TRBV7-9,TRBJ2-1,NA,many,CASWDIRYNEQFF,TGTGCCAGTTGGGACATTAGATACAATGAGCAGTTCTTC
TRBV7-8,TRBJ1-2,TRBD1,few,CASSPRTGVNYGYTF,TGTGCCAGCAGCCCACGGACAGGGGTGAACTATGGCTACACCTTC
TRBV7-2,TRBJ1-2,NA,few,CASSPQGFGGNYGYTF,TGTGCCAGCAGCCCACAGGGATTCGGAGGGAACTATGGCTACACCTTC
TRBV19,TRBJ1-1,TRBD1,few,CATPHRVPTGTGGPNTEAFF,TGTGCCACCCCACACAGAGTACCCACCGGGACAGGGGGCCCGAACACTGAAGCTTTCTTT
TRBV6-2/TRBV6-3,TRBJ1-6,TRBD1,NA,CASSCSGTGLNSPLHF,TGTGCCAGCAGTTGCTCCGGGACAGGTTTAAATTCACCCCTCCACTTT
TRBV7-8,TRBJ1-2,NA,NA,CASSLAGLGGYTF,TGTGCCAGCAGCTTGGCTGGGCTTGGAGGCTACACCTTC
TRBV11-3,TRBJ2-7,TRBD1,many,CASSYRTGVYPYEQYF,TGTGCCAGCAGCTACAGAACAGGGGTTTACCCCTACGAGCAGTACTTC
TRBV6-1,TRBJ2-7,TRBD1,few,CATADRGSSYEQYF,TGTGCCACCGCCGACAGGGGAAGCTCCTACGAGCAGTACTTC
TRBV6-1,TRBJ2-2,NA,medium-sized,CASSEAWEPGTGELFF,TGTGCCAGCAGTGAAGCGTGGGAACCTGGCACCGGGGAGCTGTTTTTT
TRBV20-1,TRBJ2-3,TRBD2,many,CSAQHLAGRGPGTDTQYF,TGCAGTGCTCAACATCTAGCGGGGAGAGGCCCCGGCACAGATACGCAGTATTTT
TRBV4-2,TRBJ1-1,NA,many,CASSQDRITEAFF,TGTGCCAGCAGCCAAGATCGGATCACTGAAGCTTTCTTT